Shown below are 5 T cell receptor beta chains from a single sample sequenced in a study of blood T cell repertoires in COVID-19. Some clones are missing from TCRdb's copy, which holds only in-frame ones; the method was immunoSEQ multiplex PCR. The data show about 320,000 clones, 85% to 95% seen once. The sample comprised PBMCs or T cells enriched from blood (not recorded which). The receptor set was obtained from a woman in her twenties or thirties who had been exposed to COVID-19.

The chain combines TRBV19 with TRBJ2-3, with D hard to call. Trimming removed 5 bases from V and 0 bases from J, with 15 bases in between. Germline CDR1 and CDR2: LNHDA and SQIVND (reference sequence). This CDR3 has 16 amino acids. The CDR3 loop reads CASSPNSHSSTDTQYF. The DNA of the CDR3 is TGTGCCAGTAGTCCTAACAGCCATTCTAGCACAGATACGCAGTATTTT.

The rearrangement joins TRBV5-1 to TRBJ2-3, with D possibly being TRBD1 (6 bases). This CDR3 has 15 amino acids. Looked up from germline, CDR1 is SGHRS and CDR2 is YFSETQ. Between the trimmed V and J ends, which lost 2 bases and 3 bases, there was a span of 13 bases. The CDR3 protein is CASSFRHRVTDTQYF. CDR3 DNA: TGCGCCAGCAGCTTTAGGCACAGGGTAACAGATACGCAGTATTTT.

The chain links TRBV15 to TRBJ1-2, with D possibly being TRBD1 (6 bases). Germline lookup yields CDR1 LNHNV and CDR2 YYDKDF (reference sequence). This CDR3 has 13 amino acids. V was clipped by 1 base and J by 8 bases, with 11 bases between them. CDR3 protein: CATSRGSGEGYTF. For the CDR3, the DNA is TGTGCCACCAGCAGAGGGTCAGGGGAAGGCTACACCTTC.

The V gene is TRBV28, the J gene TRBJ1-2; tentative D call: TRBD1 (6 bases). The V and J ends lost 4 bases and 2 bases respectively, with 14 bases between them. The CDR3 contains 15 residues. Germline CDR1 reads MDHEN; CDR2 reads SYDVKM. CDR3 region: CASSSRERGNYGYTF. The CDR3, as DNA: TGTGCCAGCAGTTCCCGAGAAAGGGGGAACTATGGCTACACCTTC.

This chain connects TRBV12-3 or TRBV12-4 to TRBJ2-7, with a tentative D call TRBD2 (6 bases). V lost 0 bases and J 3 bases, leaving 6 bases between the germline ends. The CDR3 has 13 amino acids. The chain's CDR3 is CASSLASGYEQYF. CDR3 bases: TGTGCCAGCAGTTTAGCTAGCGGCTACGAGCAGTACTTC.